These 27 T cell receptor beta chains originate from one sample sequenced in a study of T cell repertoires in cytomegalovirus infection. A single record per CDR3 protein comes from TCRdb applying MiXCR to the reads. The repertoire consists of around 200,000 distinct CDR3 sequences, with around two fifths occurring once and the leading ten covering around 64%. The antigens these receptors bind are not known. This sample comprised CD8+ T cells from cultured PBMCs, obtained from culture after CMV antigen stimulation. Receptors originate from a human donor in good health (CMV status not recorded). Some clones in this sample may be carry-over from other donors' samples.

The chain links TRBV4-1 to TRBJ1-4, with 12 bases aligning to TRBD1. This CDR3 is 14 amino acids long. Looked up from germline, CDR1 is MGHRA and CDR2 is YSYEKL. V trimming: 4 bases; J trimming: 8 bases; junction bases outside the gene matches: 2. CDR3 in DNA: TGCGCCAGCAGCCCGGGACAGGGGGCGGAAAAACTGTTTTTT. It yields the protein CASSPGQGAEKLFF.

This clonotype was recorded a few times. The chain carries TRBV19 and TRBJ1-5; D unclear. The germline gives CDR1 LNHDA, CDR2 SQIVND (reference sequence). The V end was cut by 1 base, the J end by 4 bases, with 8 bases between. This CDR3 has 14 residues. The CDR3 spells CASSIVGINQPQHF. DNA for the CDR3: TGTGCCAGTAGTATAGTAGGGATAAATCAGCCCCAGCATTTT.

This clonotype occurred a few times. V and J are TRBV27 and TRBJ1-1; TRBD1 might be the D (5 bases). V lost 5 bases and J 5 bases, leaving 24 bases between the germline ends. The V gene's germline CDR1 is MNHEY and CDR2 SMNVEV (reference sequence). The CDR3 length is 17 residues. CDR3 DNA sequence: TGTGCCAGCAGTCCAGCCCAACGGGACCGCTGGAAGACTGAAGCTTTCTTT. It is translated as CASSPAQRDRWKTEAFF.

In this sample, this clonotype turned up a few times. J is TRBJ1-2 and V is TRBV27; D is undetermined. CDR1 is MNHEY and CDR2 is SMNVEV in the germline V gene (reference sequence). This CDR3 comprises 16 residues. Trimming removed 3 bases from V and 4 bases from J, with 18 bases in between. CDR3 nucleotides: TGTGCCAGCAGTTTTTCGGGCGAAGGGCCGGGCTATGGCTACACCTTC. Protein sequence: CASSFSGEGPGYGYTF.

This clonotype was found many times. V gene TRBV7-2 combines with J gene TRBJ1-2; 10 bases match TRBD1. V lost 4 bases, J lost 1 base, and 9 bases stayed unmatched. Germline V gives CDR1 SGHTA, CDR2 FQGNSA. This CDR3 is built from 17 residues. Here the CDR3 reads CASSSRDRGLSNYGYTF. DNA of the CDR3: TGTGCCAGCAGCTCCCGGGACAGGGGCCTCAGTAACTATGGCTACACCTTC.

This chain uses TRBV3-1 with TRBJ1-2; 7 nucleotides align to TRBD1. CDR1 LGHDT and CDR2 YNNKEL come from the germline V gene (reference sequence). V lost 3 bases and J lost 4; bases outside the gene matches: 5. This CDR3 region has 14 residues. DNA for the CDR3: TGTGCCAGCAGCCAGGACAACAGGGGCTATGGCTACACCTTC. Translating gives CASSQDNRGYGYTF.

About this clonotype: Germline and junction disagree at one end, which may indicate a read error. The DNA for the CDR3 is TGTGCCATCAGCTTAGAAGGCGGGACCGCGGCGGGTGAGCAGTACTTC. Translation: CAISLEGGTAAGEQYF. This chain links TRBV7-9 with TRBJ2-7; TRBD2 is a possible D gene (6 bases). This CDR3 has 16 amino acids. Germline V gene lookup returns CDR1 SEHNR and CDR2 FQNEAQ (reference sequence).

This clonotype showed up many times. The rearrangement links TRBV7-3 to TRBJ2-3, with 9 bases identical to TRBD2. CDR1 is SGHTA, CDR2 FQGTGA, per germline. The V and J ends lost 2 bases and 3 bases, in that order; junction bases with no gene match: 12. The CDR3 spans 18 residues. CDR3 loop: CASSLGPSAGGPTDTQYF. The CDR3 coding sequence is TGTGCCAGCAGCTTAGGGCCGTCGGCGGGGGGGCCTACAGATACGCAGTATTTT.

The gene calls are TRBV15 and TRBJ1-1; D is undetermined. Germline assignment: CDR1 LNHNV and CDR2 YYDKDF (reference sequence). The CDR3 sequence is 14 residues long. V was shortened by 8 bases and J by 0 bases, with 13 bases between the two germline ends. The CDR3 DNA is TGTGCCACCGAGACTAGCGGGGTGAACACTGAAGCTTTCTTT. Translating gives CATETSGVNTEAFF.

This clonotype showed up just a few times. This rearrangement joins TRBV5-5 to TRBJ2-7; 7 bases line up with TRBD2. There are 15 residues in the CDR3. Trimming took 4 bases from V and 6 from J; bases not matched to a gene: 13. Germline loops: CDR1 SGHKS, CDR2 YYEKEE (reference sequence). CDR3 region: CASSLQGSGMAEQYF. The CDR3 coding sequence is TGTGCCAGCAGCCTCCAGGGCAGCGGGATGGCCGAGCAGTACTTC.

This clonotype was observed a handful of times. The chain is built from TRBV7-6 and TRBJ1-1; 7 bases match TRBD1. V trimming: 0 bases; J trimming: 2 bases; junction bases outside the gene matches: 3. The CDR3 totals 15 residues. The V gene's germline CDR1 is SGHVS and CDR2 FNYEAQ. The CDR3 DNA follows: TGTGCCAGCAGCTTAGCCCGACAGGGAAACACTGAAGCTTTCTTT. Translated, it gives CASSLARQGNTEAFF.

This clonotype showed up just a few times. The gene calls are TRBV7-9 and TRBJ2-7; 9 bases fit TRBD2. The CDR3 is 14 residues long. CDR1 is SEHNR, CDR2 FQNEAQ, per germline (reference sequence). Losses at the gene ends were 3 bases for V and 6 bases for J; bases not matched to a gene: 6. The CDR3 region is CASSFGGRVTEQYF. For the CDR3, the DNA is TGTGCCAGCAGCTTTGGCGGGAGGGTAACCGAGCAGTACTTC.

This chain connects TRBV4-2 to TRBJ2-7; 11 bases agree with TRBD2. Trimming removed 8 bases from V and 2 bases from J; junction bases left unmatched: 11. The CDR3 is 16 residues long. Germline CDR1 and CDR2: LGHNA and YNFKEQ. DNA of the CDR3: TGTGCCAGCCGCAAGGCCGGGACTAGCGGTACCTACGAGCAGTACTTC. This sequence encodes CASRKAGTSGTYEQYF.

Here the CDR3 reads CATSDFTSGGYNEQFF. The CDR3 nucleotides read TGTGCCACCAGTGATTTCACTAGCGGGGGTTACAATGAGCAGTTCTTC. The chain combines TRBV24-1 with TRBJ2-1; the match to TRBD2 covers 11 bases. With V trimmed by 1 base and J by 4 bases, 2 bases remained unmatched. The CDR3 is 16 amino acids. Germline values: CDR1 KGHDR, CDR2 SFDVKD.

The V call is TRBV6-1, the J call TRBJ1-3, with D possibly being TRBD1 (5 bases). The CDR3 contains 12 residues. Germline V gives CDR1 MNHNS, CDR2 SASEGT. V shed 8 bases and J shed 5 bases, with 10 bases lying between them. The CDR3 loop reads CASLDRRNTIYF. As DNA, the CDR3 is TGTGCCAGCCTCGACAGAAGAAACACCATATATTTT.

The chain employs TRBV12-3 or TRBV12-4 and TRBJ1-5, with D unclear. This CDR3 is built from 15 residues. Trimming shortened V by 3 bases and J by 0 bases, and 9 bases separated the two germline ends. The CDR3 DNA reads TGTGCCAGCAGTTTGCCGGATCCTAGCAATCAGCCCCAGCATTTT. Translation: CASSLPDPSNQPQHF.

This clonotype was seen a few times. The J gene is TRBJ1-1, the V gene TRBV20-1; the match to TRBD1 covers 7 bases. Germline assignment: CDR1 DFQATT and CDR2 SNEGSKA (reference sequence). The CDR3 spans 14 residues. Trimming took 1 base from V and 8 from J; bases not matched to a gene: 10. The chain's CDR3 is CSARAQQGSGEAFF. DNA of the CDR3: TGCAGTGCTAGAGCTCAACAGGGGTCCGGGGAAGCTTTCTTT.

Only one count was recorded for this clonotype. The J gene is TRBJ1-3, the V gene TRBV11-2; 7 bases agree with TRBD1. The V and J ends lost 7 bases and 3 bases, in that order; junction bases with no gene match: 6. Germline V gene lookup returns CDR1 SGHAT and CDR2 FQNNGV. The CDR3 runs 14 residues. In DNA form, the CDR3 reads TGTGCCAGCACCACGGACAGGAATGGAAACACCATATATTTT. This translates into CASTTDRNGNTIYF. Full variable domain (rest looked up from reference TRBV11-2 and TRBJ1-3): EAGVAQSPRYKIIEKRQSVAFWCNPISGHATLYWYQQILGQGPKLLIQFQNNGVVDDSQLPKDRFSAERLKGVDSTLKIQPAKLEDSAVYLCASTTDRNGNTIYFGEGSWLTVV.

This clonotype was picked up many times. V gene TRBV7-2 combines with J gene TRBJ2-5, with 11 positions matching TRBD2. Per germline, CDR1 SGHTA and CDR2 FQGNSA. The CDR3 loop spans 17 amino acids. V trimming: 1 base; J trimming: 0 bases; junction bases outside the gene matches: 4. This chain's CDR3 is CASSLVSSGGYQETQYF. The CDR3 nucleotides read TGTGCCAGCAGCTTAGTCTCTAGCGGGGGGTACCAAGAGACCCAGTACTTC.

The J gene is TRBJ2-7, the V gene TRBV7-6; D unclear. CDR1 is SGHVS, CDR2 FNYEAQ, per germline. Between the trimmed V and J ends, which lost 1 base and 1 base, there was a span of 11 bases. This CDR3 has 15 residues. The CDR3 spells CASSLVLGQSYEQYF. CDR3 coding DNA: TGTGCCAGCAGCTTAGTTCTTGGGCAATCCTACGAGCAGTACTTC.

This clonotype was seen ten or more times. The rearrangement joins TRBV7-2 to TRBJ2-5; the D gene is possibly TRBD2 (6 bases). This CDR3 is 15 amino acids long. Per the germline V gene, CDR1 is SGHTA and CDR2 is FQGNSA. Trimming took off 1 base at V and 2 bases at J, with 11 bases between the two ends. In DNA, the CDR3 is TGTGCCAGCAGCTTAGTCAGCGGGTTTCAAGAGACCCAGTACTTC. Residues: CASSLVSGFQETQYF.

This chain joins TRBV28 and TRBJ2-7, with a tentative D call TRBD1 (5 bases). Per germline, CDR1 MDHEN and CDR2 SYDVKM. The CDR3 consists of 15 residues. Trimming left V 7 bases short and J 0 bases short, with 16 bases between. The CDR3 DNA reads TGTGCCAGCAATACCAGGGTAGGGAACTCCTACGAGCAGTACTTC. Translation gives CASNTRVGNSYEQYF.

The J gene is TRBJ2-7, the V gene TRBV28, with D perhaps assigned TRBD1 or TRBD2 (5 bases each). The CDR3 is made up of 14 amino acids. Per germline, CDR1 MDHEN and CDR2 SYDVKM. V dropped 7 bases and J dropped 2 bases, with 15 bases sitting between them. The CDR3 sequence: CASTPGPHTYEQYF. In DNA form, the CDR3 reads TGTGCCAGCACCCCGGGACCACACACCTACGAGCAGTACTTC.

This clonotype was recorded a few times. The chain carries TRBV7-3 and TRBJ1-1; no firm D call. The CDR3 has 13 residues. The V end lost 5 bases, the J end lost 1 base, and 8 bases lay between the germline ends. Germline V CDR1 and CDR2: SGHTA, FQGTGA. The CDR3 DNA sequence: TGTGCCAGCAGCCCCGACGGGAACACTGAAGCTTTCTTT. Amino acid sequence: CASSPDGNTEAFF.

By proportion, this clonotype is medium-sized. The rearrangement uses TRBV7-9 and TRBJ2-1; possible D gene TRBD1, 6 bases. CDR3 size: 15 residues. Trimming took off 2 bases at V and 3 bases at J, with 11 bases between the two ends. Per the germline V gene, CDR1 is SEHNR and CDR2 is FQNEAQ (reference sequence). CDR3 in amino acids: CASSLRTEVYNEQFF. DNA of the CDR3: TGTGCCAGCAGCTTACGGACAGAGGTCTACAATGAGCAGTTCTTC.

V gene TRBV5-1 combines with J gene TRBJ2-7; D may be TRBD1 (5 bases). The germline V and J ends were trimmed by 1 base and 5 bases, with 13 bases remaining between them. CDR1 SGHRS and CDR2 YFSETQ come from the germline V gene. The CDR3 covers 14 residues. The CDR3 region is CASSLRQGSNEQYF. The DNA for the CDR3 is TGCGCCAGCAGCTTGCGGCAGGGTAGCAACGAGCAGTACTTC.

This clonotype was found a few times. The gene calls are TRBV7-8 and TRBJ1-2, with D possibly being TRBD1 (5 bases). The germline V and J ends were trimmed by 5 bases and 8 bases, with 24 bases remaining between them. CDR3 size: 16 residues. Germline lookup yields CDR1 SGHVS and CDR2 FQNEAQ. CDR3: CASSPTGGLSRAGYTF. The CDR3 DNA reads as TGTGCCAGCAGCCCCACCGGGGGACTGTCCCGAGCGGGCTACACCTTC.